These 27 T cell receptor beta chains share one sample of origin, sequenced in a study of cytomegalovirus exposure and HLA in healthy donors. Here immunoSEQ multiplex PCR was the method, and the copy in TCRdb shows in-frame clones only, minus some. The sample carries 200,000 or so clones, 84% recorded once. The sample consisted of PBMCs. The receptors derive from a man between 18 and 29 years old in good health and CMV-seropositive.

A few counts support this clone. J is TRBJ1-3 and V is TRBV4-3; the match to TRBD1 covers 10 bases. The germline V gene encodes CDR1 LGHNA and CDR2 YSLEER. V was clipped by 5 bases and J by 2 bases; unmatched bases: 3. There are 15 residues in the CDR3. CDR3 nucleotides: TGCGCCAGCAGCGAGGGGACAGGGGCTGGAAACACCATATATTTT. This sequence encodes CASSEGTGAGNTIYF.

The chain is built from TRBV5-1 and TRBJ1-1; D is unresolved. The CDR3 has 15 residues. V was pared by 2 bases and J by 7 bases, with 18 bases between. CDR1 is SGHRS, CDR2 YFSETQ, per germline. CDR3 in amino acids: CASSFEGPFNGEAFF. In DNA form, the CDR3 reads TGCGCCAGCAGCTTTGAGGGCCCGTTTAACGGTGAAGCTTTCTTT.

This clone was seen a few times. The gene calls are TRBV6-6 and TRBJ1-1, with D possibly being TRBD1 (5 bases). Germline CDR1 is MNHNY and CDR2 is SVGAGI (reference sequence). The CDR3 totals 13 residues. V was cut by 6 bases and J by 1 base, with 9 bases left in between. For the CDR3, the DNA is TGTGCCAGCAGAAGCGGGGGGAACACTGAAGCTTTCTTT. Translation gives CASRSGGNTEAFF.

A few counts support this clone. This chain uses TRBV11-3 with TRBJ2-1; weak D call: TRBD2 (6 bases). The germline V and J ends were trimmed by 1 base and 7 bases, with 20 bases remaining between them. This CDR3 region has 17 residues. Germline assignment: CDR1 SGHNT and CDR2 YENEEA. The CDR3 reads CASSLGSWRDLSNEQFF. CDR3 nucleotides: TGTGCCAGCAGCTTAGGGTCCTGGCGGGACCTCTCAAATGAGCAGTTCTTC.

The genes are TRBV5-1 and TRBJ2-7; 9 bases align to TRBD2. V gave up 3 bases and J gave up 6 bases; unmatched junction bases: 10. The germline gives CDR1 SGHRS, CDR2 YFSETQ. The CDR3 runs to 15 residues. CDR3 residues: CASSSASGAYSEQYF. For the CDR3, the DNA is TGCGCCAGCAGCTCGGCTAGCGGGGCGTACAGCGAGCAGTACTTC. Filled out from reference TRBV5-1 and TRBJ2-7, the complete variable domain reads KAGVTQTPRYLIKTRGQQVTLSCSPISGHRSVSWYQQTPGQGLQFLFEYFSETQRNKGNFPGRFSGRQFSNSRSEMNVSTLELGDSALYLCASSSASGAYSEQYFGPGTRLTVT.

This chain connects TRBV9 to TRBJ2-1; TRBD2 agrees at 9 bases. CDR3 length: 13 amino acids. Germline V lookup: CDR1 SGDLS, CDR2 YYNGEE. Trimming took 3 bases from V and 6 from J; bases not matched to a gene: 1. The CDR3 DNA sequence: TGTGCCAGCAGCGGTAGCGGGGGCAATGAGCAGTTCTTC. Its translation: CASSGSGGNEQFF.

The CDR3 DNA is TGTGCCAGCAGCGTAGAGGTAAGGGGCGAGCAGTACTTC. This gives the protein CASSVEVRGEQYF. The chain is built from TRBV9 and TRBJ2-7; D might be TRBD1 (5 bases). The CDR3 is 13 amino acids. Per the germline V gene, CDR1 is SGDLS and CDR2 is YYNGEE. With 0 bases removed from V and 6 bases from J, the gap between germline ends came to 10 bases.

This clone was picked up a small number of times. The rearrangement links TRBV5-1 to TRBJ2-4; 7 nucleotides align to TRBD2. The ends lost 4 bases at V and 0 bases at J; junction bases unmatched: 10. This CDR3 has 17 amino acids. CDR1 and CDR2 (germline): SGHRS, YFSETQ. CDR3 coding DNA: TGCGCCAGCAGCAGCACTAGCGCAACCATAGCCAAAAACATTCAGTACTTC. It encodes CASSSTSATIAKNIQYF. The whole variable domain, filled in from reference TRBV5-1 and TRBJ2-4, reads KAGVTQTPRYLIKTRGQQVTLSCSPISGHRSVSWYQQTPGQGLQFLFEYFSETQRNKGNFPGRFSGRQFSNSRSEMNVSTLELGDSALYLCASSSTSATIAKNIQYFGAGTRLSVL.

The chain employs TRBV30 and TRBJ1-4, with D unclear. The CDR3 is made up of 13 amino acids. V lost 5 bases and J 2 bases, leaving 9 bases between the germline ends. The germline V gene has CDR1 GTSNPN and CDR2 SVGIG (reference sequence). The CDR3 sequence: CAWWRATNEKLFF. The CDR3 DNA is TGTGCCTGGTGGAGGGCGACTAATGAAAAACTGTTTTTT.

The chain recombines TRBV5-4 with TRBJ2-1, with 9 bases fitting TRBD2. The CDR3 is 15 residues long. Germline V gene sequence: CDR1 SGHNT, CDR2 YYREEE (reference sequence). Unmatched junction bases numbered 5, after V lost 0 bases and J lost 7 bases. The CDR3 sequence is CASSLVATSGNEQFF. The DNA for the CDR3 is TGTGCCAGCAGCTTGGTGGCGACTAGCGGAAATGAGCAGTTCTTC.

The gene calls are TRBV28 and TRBJ2-1; D remains unclear. The CDR3 totals 16 residues. Germline V gives CDR1 MDHEN, CDR2 SYDVKM. V lost 2 bases and J 9 bases, leaving 20 bases between the germline ends. CDR3 residues: CASSLIERRPSGEQFF. CDR3 DNA sequence: TGTGCCAGCAGTTTAATCGAGAGGCGCCCCTCGGGTGAGCAGTTCTTC.

The CDR3 loop reads CAWSPSAGELFF. The CDR3 region has the DNA TGTGCCTGGAGTCCGTCTGCCGGGGAGCTGTTTTTT. J is TRBJ2-2 and V is TRBV30; D remains ambiguous. The CDR3 spans 12 residues. The V gene's germline CDR1 is GTSNPN and CDR2 SVGIG (reference sequence). The ends were cut back, 2 bases at V and 6 bases at J, with 7 bases in the middle.

This sequence joins TRBV7-9 and TRBJ2-1, with TRBD1 matching 7 bases. The length of the CDR3 is 15 residues. The V gene's germline CDR1 is SEHNR and CDR2 FQNEAQ (reference sequence). The J segment lost 6 bases and the V segment lost 5 bases, leaving 10 bases of the junction unmatched. The CDR3 loop reads CASSDREKGRNEQFF. The DNA for the CDR3 is TGTGCCAGCAGCGACAGGGAAAAGGGGCGCAATGAGCAGTTCTTC.

The V and J genes are TRBV7-2 and TRBJ2-7; 9 bases align to TRBD1. Germline V CDR1 and CDR2: SGHTA, FQGNSA. V dropped 5 bases and J dropped 4; count of bases not matched to a gene: 9. This CDR3 has 15 residues. The CDR3 sequence: CASSPDRGSPYEQYF. The DNA for the CDR3 is TGTGCCAGCAGCCCCGACAGGGGGAGTCCATACGAGCAGTACTTC. Based on the CDR3 plus reference TRBV7-2 and TRBJ2-7, the full variable domain is GAGVSQSPSNKVTEKGKDVELRCDPISGHTALYWYRQSLGQGLEFLIYFQGNSAPDKSGLPSDRFSAERTGGSVSTLTIQRTQQEDSAVYLCASSPDRGSPYEQYFGPGTRLTVT.

The chain recombines TRBV4-3 with TRBJ2-5; a possible D gene is TRBD2 (6 bases). Between the trimmed V and J ends, which lost 4 bases and 5 bases, there was a span of 14 bases. From germline, CDR1 is LGHNA and CDR2 YSLEER. The CDR3 sequence is 14 residues long. The chain's CDR3 is CASSPGVGGETQYF. CDR3 nucleotide sequence: TGCGCCAGCAGCCCCGGGGTAGGAGGGGAGACCCAGTACTTC.

This chain links TRBV2 with TRBJ1-3, with D hard to call. The CDR3 covers 16 residues. Germline assignment: CDR1 SNHLY and CDR2 FYNNEI. V gave up 6 bases and J gave up 2 bases, with 17 bases separating them. The CDR3 bases are TGTGCCAGCAGCCTCACGACGGGGATCCCTGGAAACACCATATATTTT. Translation: CASSLTTGIPGNTIYF.

The chain uses TRBV27 and TRBJ1-2; 9 positions agree with TRBD1. The CDR3 has 15 residues. The ends lost 3 bases at V and 3 bases at J; junction bases unmatched: 5. The germline gives CDR1 MNHEY, CDR2 SMNVEV (reference sequence). Here the CDR3 reads CASSFSRTGDYGYTF. DNA for the CDR3: TGTGCCAGCAGTTTTTCTCGGACAGGGGACTATGGCTACACCTTC.

The chain links TRBV30 to TRBJ2-3; TRBD2 matches 10 bases. CDR1 GTSNPN and CDR2 SVGIG come from the germline V gene (reference sequence). CDR3 size: 14 residues. After removal of 3 bases from V and 2 bases from J, the junction contained 2 bases not matched to a gene. The CDR3 loop is CAWRLAGPTDTQYF. For the CDR3, the DNA is TGTGCCTGGAGACTAGCGGGGCCCACAGATACGCAGTATTTT.

The chain has TRBV6-1 and TRBJ1-2; 9 nucleotides match TRBD1. There are 14 residues in the CDR3. Trimming took 6 bases from V and 2 from J; bases not matched to a gene: 4. The germline V gene has CDR1 MNHNS and CDR2 SASEGT. CDR3 DNA: TGTGCCAGCAGGGGGGACAGGGAGAACTATGGCTACACCTTC. Translated: CASRGDRENYGYTF.

The chain has TRBV7-9 and TRBJ2-1, with TRBD2 matching 10 bases. V lost 5 bases, J lost 4 bases, and 11 bases stayed unmatched. The CDR3 is 17 amino acids. Per the germline V gene, CDR1 is SEHNR and CDR2 is FQNEAQ (reference sequence). DNA of the CDR3: TGTGCCAGCAGCCCCTTTGTAGGAGCGGGAGGGTACAATGAGCAGTTCTTC. Residues: CASSPFVGAGGYNEQFF.

CDR3: CASSRSPVVADQETQYF. As DNA, the CDR3 is TGTGCCAGCAGCCGGTCCCCCGTAGTAGCGGATCAAGAGACCCAGTACTTC. V usage is TRBV5-8 and J usage is TRBJ2-5, with D perhaps matching TRBD2 (6 bases). Between the trimmed V and J ends, which lost 4 bases and 2 bases, there was a span of 21 bases. The germline CDR1 and CDR2 sequences are SGHTS and YDEGEE. CDR3 length: 17 amino acids.

CDR3 sequence: CASGPAGGPGNEQFF. CDR3 nucleotide sequence: TGTGCCAGCGGACCCGCGGGAGGGCCGGGCAATGAGCAGTTCTTC. The chain is built from TRBV9 and TRBJ2-1; TRBD2 matches 9 bases. CDR1 SGDLS and CDR2 YYNGEE come from the germline V gene. V lost 7 bases and J lost 6; bases outside the gene matches: 11. The CDR3 runs 15 residues.

V usage is TRBV7-6 and J usage is TRBJ2-1; 9 nucleotides agree with TRBD1. Trimming took 5 bases from V and 3 from J; bases not matched to a gene: 2. The CDR3 extends over 14 amino acids. Germline CDR1 SGHVS, CDR2 FNYEAQ. CDR3 in DNA: TGTGCCAGCAGCCAGGGACAGGGCTACAATGAGCAGTTCTTC. This encodes CASSQGQGYNEQFF.

This clone has only one observation. The chain joins TRBV6-1 to TRBJ2-3, with D perhaps matching TRBD1 (5 bases). Trimming pared 2 bases from V and 3 bases from J, leaving 6 bases between. Germline V gene data show CDR1 as MNHNS and CDR2 as SASEGT. The CDR3 length is 13 residues. For the CDR3, the DNA is TGTGCCAGCAGTGAACAGGGAACAGATACGCAGTATTTT. This encodes CASSEQGTDTQYF.

This chain joins TRBV7-8 and TRBJ2-7; D not resolved. CDR1 SGHVS and CDR2 FQNEAQ come from the germline V gene. The CDR3 contains 11 residues. Trimming took 4 bases from V and 3 from J, leaving 4 bases between them. In DNA form, the CDR3 reads TGTGCCAGCAGCTCAATCTACGAGCAGTACTTC. It codes for CASSSIYEQYF.

This rearrangement joins TRBV6-5 to TRBJ2-1; the D gene is possibly TRBD2 (6 bases). The V and J ends lost 7 bases and 6 bases respectively, with 16 bases between them. CDR3 length equals 14 residues. Germline assignment: CDR1 MNHEY and CDR2 SVGAGI. The CDR3 nucleotides read TGTGCCAGCACCCGGGCGGGGAGCCCCAATGAGCAGTTCTTC. Amino acids: CASTRAGSPNEQFF.

The chain couples TRBV15 to TRBJ1-2, with D possibly matching TRBD1 (6 bases). Trimming shortened V by 1 base and J by 7 bases, and 10 bases separated the two germline ends. The germline gives CDR1 LNHNV, CDR2 YYDKDF (reference sequence). The CDR3 has 13 amino acids. The CDR3 protein is CATSRVQGSGYTF. The CDR3 bases are TGTGCCACCAGCAGAGTTCAGGGGAGTGGCTACACCTTC.